This T cell receptor (beta chain) was sequenced during a study of OX40 agonist ivuxolimab in advanced cancers. About the study: The drug used for patients, ivuxolimab, was an agonistic anti-OX40 (CD134) antibody. General study results and limits: Among T cells, CD8+ cells averaged more expanded clones than CD4+ cells. Both blood CD4+ and CD8+ T cells showed clonal growth by week 6 at 0.1 to 3.0 mg/kg. Compared with others, partial responders at 0.1-3.0 mg/kg displayed clonal expansion among the lowest.

Here immunoSEQ multiplex PCR was the method, and the copy in TCRdb shows in-frame clones only, minus some. The sample holds about 76,000 clones, around 82% seen once. Trimming pared 0 bases from V and 6 bases from J, leaving 14 bases between. The CDR3 sequence is 15 residues long. Per the germline V gene, CDR1 is LNHNV and CDR2 is YYDKDF (reference sequence). Remarks on this clone: The target antigen is unknown.

This material consisted of CD4+ or CD8+ T cells sorted from blood, taken in a trial of the OX40 agonist ivuxolimab. The TCR originated in an adult with an advanced solid tumor such as melanoma, head and neck, liver or kidney cancer. The chain carries TRBV15 and TRBJ2-5; tentative D call: TRBD2 (7 bases). CDR3 protein: CATSRDKGGKKTQYF. The CDR3 DNA reads TGTGCCACCAGCAGAGATAAGGGGGGGAAAAAGACCCAGTACTTC.